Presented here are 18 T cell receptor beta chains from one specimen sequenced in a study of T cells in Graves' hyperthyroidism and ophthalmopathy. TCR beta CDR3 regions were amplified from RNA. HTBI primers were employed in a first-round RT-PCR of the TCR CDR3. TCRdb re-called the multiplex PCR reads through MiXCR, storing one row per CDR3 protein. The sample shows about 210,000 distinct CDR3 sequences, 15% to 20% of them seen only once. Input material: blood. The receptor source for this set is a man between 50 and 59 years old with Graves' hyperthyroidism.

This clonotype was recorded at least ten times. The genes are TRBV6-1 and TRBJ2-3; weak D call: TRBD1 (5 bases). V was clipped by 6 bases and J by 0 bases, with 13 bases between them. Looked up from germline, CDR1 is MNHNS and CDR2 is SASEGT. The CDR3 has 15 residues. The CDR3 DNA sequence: TGTGCCAGCAGAGCCCAGGGATATAGCACAGATACGCAGTATTTT. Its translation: CASRAQGYSTDTQYF.

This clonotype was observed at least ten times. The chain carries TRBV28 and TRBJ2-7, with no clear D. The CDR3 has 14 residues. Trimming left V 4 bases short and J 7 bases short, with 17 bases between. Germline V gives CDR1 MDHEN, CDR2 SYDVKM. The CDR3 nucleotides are TGTGCCAGCAGTTCCTTCCGTGGGGTCGCTGAGCAGTACTTC. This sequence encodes CASSSFRGVAEQYF.

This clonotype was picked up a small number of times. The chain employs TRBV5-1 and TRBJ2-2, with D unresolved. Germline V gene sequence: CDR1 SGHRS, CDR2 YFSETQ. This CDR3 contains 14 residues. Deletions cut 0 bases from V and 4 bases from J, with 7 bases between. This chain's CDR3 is CASSLASGTGELFF. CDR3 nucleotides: TGCGCCAGCAGCTTGGCCAGTGGCACCGGGGAGCTGTTTTTT.

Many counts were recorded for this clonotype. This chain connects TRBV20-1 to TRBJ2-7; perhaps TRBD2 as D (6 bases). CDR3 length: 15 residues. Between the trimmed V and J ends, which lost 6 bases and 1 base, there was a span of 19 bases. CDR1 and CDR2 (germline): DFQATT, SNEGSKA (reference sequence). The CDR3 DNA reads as TGCAGTGCGACGATCCGGGACTTCCCTTCCTACGAGCAGTACTTC. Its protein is CSATIRDFPSYEQYF.

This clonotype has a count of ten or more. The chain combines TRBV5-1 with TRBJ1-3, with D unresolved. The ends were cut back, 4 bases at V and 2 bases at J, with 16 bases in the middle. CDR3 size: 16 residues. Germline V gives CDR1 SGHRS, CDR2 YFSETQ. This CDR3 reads CASSSDPGGPGNTIYF. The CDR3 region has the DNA TGCGCCAGCAGCAGTGATCCGGGAGGCCCTGGAAACACCATATATTTT.

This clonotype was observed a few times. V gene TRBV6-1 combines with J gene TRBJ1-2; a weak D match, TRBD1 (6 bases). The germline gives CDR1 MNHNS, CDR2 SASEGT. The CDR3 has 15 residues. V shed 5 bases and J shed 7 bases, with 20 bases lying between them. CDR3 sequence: CASSSPGHRSPGYTF. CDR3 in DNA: TGTGCCAGCAGTAGTCCGGGACACCGGTCGCCTGGCTACACCTTC.

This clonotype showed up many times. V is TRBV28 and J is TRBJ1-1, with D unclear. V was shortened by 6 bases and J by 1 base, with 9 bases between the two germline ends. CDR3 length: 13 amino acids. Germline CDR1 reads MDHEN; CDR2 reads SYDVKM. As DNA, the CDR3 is TGTGCCAGCAGCTTTGGGCAGAACACTGAAGCTTTCTTT. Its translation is CASSFGQNTEAFF.

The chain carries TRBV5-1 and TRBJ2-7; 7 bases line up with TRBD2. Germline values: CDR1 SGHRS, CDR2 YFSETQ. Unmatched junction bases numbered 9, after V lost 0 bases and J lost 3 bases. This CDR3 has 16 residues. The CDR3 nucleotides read TGCGCCAGCAGCTTGGGCCCCCAGCGGGAAGGCTACGAGCAGTACTTC. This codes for CASSLGPQREGYEQYF.

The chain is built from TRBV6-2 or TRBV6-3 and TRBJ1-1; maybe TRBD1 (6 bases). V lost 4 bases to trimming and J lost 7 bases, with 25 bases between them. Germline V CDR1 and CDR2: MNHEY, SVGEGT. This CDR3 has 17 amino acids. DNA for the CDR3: TGTGCCAGCAGTTCCATCGCAATGGGACGGGGGCGGTTTGAAGCTTTCTTT. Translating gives CASSSIAMGRGRFEAFF.

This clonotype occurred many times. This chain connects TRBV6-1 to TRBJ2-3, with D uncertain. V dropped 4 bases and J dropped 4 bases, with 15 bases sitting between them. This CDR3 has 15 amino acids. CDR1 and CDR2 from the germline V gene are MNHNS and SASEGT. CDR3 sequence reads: CASSVQRGPPDTQYF. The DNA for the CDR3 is TGTGCCAGCAGTGTGCAGAGAGGACCGCCAGATACGCAGTATTTT.

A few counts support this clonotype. The CDR3 protein is CSAREDRNTEAFF. CDR3 DNA sequence: TGCAGTGCTAGAGAGGACAGAAACACTGAAGCTTTCTTT. V usage is TRBV20-1 and J usage is TRBJ1-1, with D perhaps matching TRBD1 (6 bases). The CDR3 loop spans 13 amino acids. Per germline, CDR1 DFQATT and CDR2 SNEGSKA (reference sequence). V was trimmed by 0 bases and J by 2 bases, leaving 7 bases between them.

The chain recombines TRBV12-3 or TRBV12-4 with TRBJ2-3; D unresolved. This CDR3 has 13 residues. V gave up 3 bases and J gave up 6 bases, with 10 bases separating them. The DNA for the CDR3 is TGTGCCAGCAGTTTGTCGAGCCTGGATACGCAGTATTTT. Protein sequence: CASSLSSLDTQYF.

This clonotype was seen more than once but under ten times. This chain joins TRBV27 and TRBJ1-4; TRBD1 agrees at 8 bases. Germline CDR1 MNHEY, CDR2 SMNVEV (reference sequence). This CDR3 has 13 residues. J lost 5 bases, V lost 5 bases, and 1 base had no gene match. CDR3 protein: CASSRQGNEKLFF. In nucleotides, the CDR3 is TGTGCCAGCAGTCGACAGGGGAATGAAAAACTGTTTTTT.

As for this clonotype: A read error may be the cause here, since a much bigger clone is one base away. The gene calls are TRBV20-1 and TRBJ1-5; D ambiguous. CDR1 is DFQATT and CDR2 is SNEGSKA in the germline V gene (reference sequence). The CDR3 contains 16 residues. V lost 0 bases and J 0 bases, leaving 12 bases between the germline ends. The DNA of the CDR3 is TGCAGTGCTAGAGATAGGACCGACGATAGCAATCAGCCCCAGCATTTT. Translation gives CSARDRTDDSNQPQHF.

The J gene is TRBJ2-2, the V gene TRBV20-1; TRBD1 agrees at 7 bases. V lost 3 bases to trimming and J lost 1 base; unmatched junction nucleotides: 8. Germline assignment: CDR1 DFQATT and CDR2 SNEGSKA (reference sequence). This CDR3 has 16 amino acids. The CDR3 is CSASLSHRGNTGELFF. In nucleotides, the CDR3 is TGCAGTGCTAGCCTTAGCCACAGGGGGAACACCGGGGAGCTGTTTTTT.

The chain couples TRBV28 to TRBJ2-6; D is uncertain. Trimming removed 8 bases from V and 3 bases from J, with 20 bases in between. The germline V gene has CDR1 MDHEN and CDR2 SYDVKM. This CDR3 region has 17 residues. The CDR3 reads CASGPIGPLGGANVLTF. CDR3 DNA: TGTGCCAGCGGTCCTATCGGACCCCTGGGTGGGGCCAACGTCCTGACTTTC.

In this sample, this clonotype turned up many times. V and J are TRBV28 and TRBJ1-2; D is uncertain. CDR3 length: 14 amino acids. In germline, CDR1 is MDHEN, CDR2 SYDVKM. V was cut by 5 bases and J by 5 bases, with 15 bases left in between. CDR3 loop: CASSVRSMDYGYTF. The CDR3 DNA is TGTGCCAGCAGTGTTCGGAGTATGGATTATGGCTACACCTTC.

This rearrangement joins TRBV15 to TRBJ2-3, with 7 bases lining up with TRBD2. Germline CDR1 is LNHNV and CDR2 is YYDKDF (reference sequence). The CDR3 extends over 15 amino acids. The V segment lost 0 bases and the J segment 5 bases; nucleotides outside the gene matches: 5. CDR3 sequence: CATSRDLAGEDTQYF. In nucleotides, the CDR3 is TGTGCCACCAGCAGAGATTTGGCGGGGGAAGATACGCAGTATTTT.